The 18 T cell receptor beta chains presented below share a single source sample, sequenced in a study of T-cell reconstitution after alpha-beta-depleted transplantation in children. Unique molecular identifiers were incorporated when the TCRbeta library was constructed. TCRdb recomputed calls from the PCR reads with MiXCR, one row per CDR3 protein. The profile shows about 110,000 distinct CDR3 sequences, almost 6.5% of them singletons. Here the sequenced sample was PBMCs, mostly from graft donor cells, taken 360 days after TCRalphabeta/CD19-depleted stem cell transplant. These receptors were collected from a male patient aged 2 to 10 who had a stem cell transplant for acute lymphoblastic leukemia, so the T cells may come from the graft donor.

A few counts support this clonotype. V and J are TRBV6-6 and TRBJ1-6; D uncertain. The CDR3 sequence is 13 residues long. The V gene's germline CDR1 is MNHNY and CDR2 SVGAGI (reference sequence). The V end was cut by 0 bases, the J end by 11 bases, with 8 bases between. CDR3 nucleotides: TGTGCCAGCAGTTACTCGAATAGGCCACCCCTCCACTTT. This codes for CASSYSNRPPLHF.

The chain carries TRBV28 and TRBJ2-5; 12 nucleotides agree with TRBD2. The CDR3 extends over 17 amino acids. Germline assignment: CDR1 MDHEN and CDR2 SYDVKM. V lost 4 bases to trimming and J lost 5 bases; unmatched junction nucleotides: 11. The CDR3 region has the DNA TGTGCCAGCAGTTCCCCAACTAGCGGGAGGCCGGGGGAGACCCAGTACTTC. Its translation is CASSSPTSGRPGETQYF.

The chain combines TRBV2 with TRBJ2-1; D perhaps matches TRBD2 (7 bases). V shed 6 bases and J shed 2 bases, with 17 bases lying between them. CDR1 and CDR2 (germline): SNHLY, FYNNEI. There are 16 residues in the CDR3. CDR3 sequence (DNA): TGTGCCAGCAGCTTGGGCGGGGGCTCTCCCTACAATGAGCAGTTCTTC. Protein: CASSLGGGSPYNEQFF.

In its sample, this clonotype was seen a few times. The rearrangement uses TRBV6-1 and TRBJ2-2; 8 nucleotides line up with TRBD2. With 8 bases clipped from V and 6 bases from J, the junction kept 20 bases outside the gene matches. CDR3 length equals 18 residues. Per the germline V gene, CDR1 is MNHNS and CDR2 is SASEGT. CDR3 in amino acids: CASRGTPPGLGVAGELFF. The CDR3 nucleotides read TGTGCCAGCCGTGGCACCCCCCCGGGACTAGGGGTCGCCGGGGAGCTGTTTTTT.

The rearrangement uses TRBV14 and TRBJ1-1; no firm D call. V dropped 1 base and J dropped 7 bases, with 10 bases sitting between them. The CDR3 extends over 13 amino acids. CDR1 SGHDN and CDR2 FVKESK come from the germline V gene. The CDR3 DNA reads as TGTGCCAGCAGCCAAGGAGCGGGATATGAAGCTTTCTTT. This codes for CASSQGAGYEAFF. The complete variable domain, with remaining parts taken from reference TRBV14 and TRBJ1-1, reads EAGVTQFPSHSVIEKGQTVTLRCDPISGHDNLYWYRRVMGKEIKFLLHFVKESKQDESGMPNNRFLAERTGGTYSTLKVQPAELEDSGVYFCASSQGAGYEAFFGQGTRLTVV.

The chain uses TRBV7-9 and TRBJ1-1; weak D call: TRBD1 (5 bases). Germline CDR1 reads SEHNR; CDR2 reads FQNEAQ (reference sequence). This CDR3 is 13 amino acids long. With 6 bases removed from V and 5 bases from J, the gap between germline ends came to 13 bases. The CDR3 spells CASRPGTKTEAFF. The CDR3, as DNA: TGTGCCAGCAGACCCGGGACCAAGACTGAAGCTTTCTTT.

CDR3 DNA sequence: TGTGCCAGCAGCCCCTGGGGGACCAGCAACAATGAGCAGTTCTTC. Translated: CASSPWGTSNNEQFF. This rearrangement joins TRBV11-2 to TRBJ2-1; D assignment may be TRBD1 or TRBD2 (5 bases each). V was trimmed by 5 bases and J by 5 bases, leaving 16 bases between them. This CDR3 contains 15 residues. CDR1 is SGHAT and CDR2 is FQNNGV in the germline V gene.

This clonotype was seen repeatedly, ten times or more. This chain uses TRBV6-5 with TRBJ2-5; 10 bases agree with TRBD2. The CDR3 covers 16 residues. The trim removed 1 base at V and 7 bases at J, leaving 9 bases unmatched. Germline V gives CDR1 MNHEY, CDR2 SVGAGI. The CDR3 nucleotides are TGTGCCAGCAGTTACTTGACGAGCGGACTAGCGGTGACCCAGTACTTC. Translated: CASSYLTSGLAVTQYF.

The chain uses TRBV3-1 and TRBJ2-1, with a weak D call TRBD2 (6 bases). V shed 7 bases and J shed 3 bases, with 31 bases lying between them. CDR3 length: 20 amino acids. The germline CDR1 and CDR2 sequences are LGHDT and YNNKEL (reference sequence). This chain's CDR3 is CASTLRRGSTTSKYYNEQFF. The CDR3 DNA reads TGTGCCAGCACCTTAAGGCGGGGCAGCACCACTTCAAAGTACTACAATGAGCAGTTCTTC.

This clonotype came up many times. The chain joins TRBV4-3 to TRBJ2-2; TRBD2 is a possible D gene (5 bases). Trimming pared 2 bases from V and 1 base from J, leaving 11 bases between. Germline V gene lookup returns CDR1 LGHNA and CDR2 YSLEER. This CDR3 has 16 amino acids. This CDR3 is CASSQKGSENTGELFF. The CDR3 DNA reads TGCGCCAGCAGCCAAAAGGGTAGCGAGAACACCGGGGAGCTGTTTTTT.

This clonotype was observed at least ten times. This chain links TRBV28 with TRBJ2-1, with 8 bases matching TRBD1. Per the germline V gene, CDR1 is MDHEN and CDR2 is SYDVKM. The CDR3 consists of 14 residues. V lost 5 bases, J lost 8 bases, and 8 bases stayed unmatched. The CDR3 DNA sequence: TGTGCCAGCAGTCCACGCAGGGGGCGAGATGAGCAGTTCTTC. Its translation: CASSPRRGRDEQFF.

This clonotype has only a few counts. V gene TRBV5-1 combines with J gene TRBJ2-3; D possibly corresponds to TRBD2 (5 bases). Per germline, CDR1 SGHRS and CDR2 YFSETQ. V was trimmed by 1 base and J by 3 bases, leaving 21 bases between them. This CDR3 region has 18 residues. CDR3 in amino acids: CASSLSPKGAVRTDTQYF. The CDR3, as DNA: TGCGCCAGCAGCTTGTCCCCCAAGGGAGCAGTGAGGACAGATACGCAGTATTTT.

The sample holds many counts of this clonotype. The V call is TRBV29-1, the J call TRBJ2-2; no clear D. Trimming took 4 bases from V and 7 from J, leaving 10 bases between them. Germline-derived CDR1 and CDR2 are SQVTM and ANQGSEA. The length of the CDR3 is 12 residues. The CDR3 coding sequence is TGCAGCGTTGGGGTTGGGCACGGGGAGCTGTTTTTT. This codes for CSVGVGHGELFF.

The DNA for the CDR3 is TGCGCCAGCAGCTTGGAAGGAGCAGCAGGAGATACGCAGTATTTT. This translates into CASSLEGAAGDTQYF. The genes are TRBV5-1 and TRBJ2-3; no firm D call. With 0 bases removed from V and 5 bases from J, the gap between germline ends came to 13 bases. The CDR3 consists of 15 residues. Germline CDR1 is SGHRS and CDR2 is YFSETQ.

This clonotype has ten or more counts. The chain links TRBV7-6 to TRBJ1-2; D is unresolved. Trimming stripped 5 bases from V and 3 bases from J, with 13 bases between. This CDR3 comprises 14 residues. CDR1 and CDR2 (germline): SGHVS, FNYEAQ. CDR3 DNA: TGTGCCAGCAGCCCTACGGGTGGGGACTATGGCTACACCTTC. This gives the protein CASSPTGGDYGYTF.

This clonotype was counted at least ten times. The V call is TRBV10-3, the J call TRBJ2-1; D unresolved. Germline lookup yields CDR1 ENHRY and CDR2 SYGVKD. The ends were cut back, 8 bases at V and 0 bases at J, with 8 bases in the middle. The CDR3 consists of 13 residues. The CDR3 coding sequence is TGTGCCATCCGAGAAAGCTCCTACAATGAGCAGTTCTTC. Its translation is CAIRESSYNEQFF.

This clonotype occurred many times. The rearrangement uses TRBV7-9 and TRBJ2-1; no clear D gene. Trimming stripped 3 bases from V and 5 bases from J, with 20 bases between. CDR1 and CDR2 (germline): SEHNR, FQNEAQ (reference sequence). The CDR3 contains 17 residues. In DNA, the CDR3 is TGTGCCAGCAGCTTCGACTGGGTCGGCCGGGCCCACAATGAGCAGTTCTTC. Amino acids: CASSFDWVGRAHNEQFF.

The chain uses TRBV2 and TRBJ1-1; D unclear. Trimming took 10 bases from V and 4 from J, leaving 16 bases between them. The CDR3 has 13 amino acids. Per the germline V gene, CDR1 is SNHLY and CDR2 is FYNNEI. CDR3 nucleotides: TGTGCCACTACGGGGAAATGGGGCACTGAAGCTTTCTTT. Protein sequence: CATTGKWGTEAFF.